The 19 T cell receptor beta chains presented below share a single source sample, sequenced in a study of PD-L1 blockade in urothelial cancer. The assay was immunoSEQ multiplex PCR, and TCRdb's table has in-frame clones only and misses some. There are approximately 100,000 clones in the sample; around 90% occur only once, and just over 0.9% lies in the top ten. This sample comprised PBMCs, obtained around atezolizumab (anti-PD-L1) treatment. The receptor source for this set is a woman older than 75 with urothelial cancer.

The chain combines TRBV19 with TRBJ2-7; the match to TRBD1 covers 7 bases. The CDR3 is 15 amino acids. The ends lost 6 bases at V and 3 bases at J; junction bases unmatched: 11. CDR1 LNHDA and CDR2 SQIVND come from the germline V gene (reference sequence). The CDR3 reads CASSLGGQIDYEQYF. CDR3 bases: TGTGCCAGTAGCCTAGGGGGACAGATTGACTACGAGCAGTACTTC.

This clone came up once. This chain joins TRBV4-1 and TRBJ2-1; weak D call: TRBD2 (5 bases). Trimming pared 1 base from V and 0 bases from J, leaving 10 bases between. From germline, CDR1 is MGHRA and CDR2 YSYEKL. This CDR3 comprises 16 residues. The CDR3 DNA is TGCGCCAGCAGCCAAGGTATAGGGAGCTCCTACAATGAGCAGTTCTTC. Amino acids: CASSQGIGSSYNEQFF.

This rearrangement joins TRBV19 to TRBJ1-5; D gene unclear. The CDR3 spans 16 residues. V was cut by 11 bases and J by 5 bases, with 25 bases left in between. Germline CDR1 reads LNHDA; CDR2 reads SQIVND (reference sequence). The DNA of the CDR3 is TGTGCCTCAAACCCCAGCCCGAATATCGGGGATCAGCCCCAGCATTTT. Translated, it gives CASNPSPNIGDQPQHF.

This chain joins TRBV27 and TRBJ1-3; D remains unclear. The CDR3 is 15 amino acids. Trimming took 2 bases from V and 0 from J, leaving 8 bases between them. The V gene's germline CDR1 is MNHEY and CDR2 SMNVEV (reference sequence). CDR3 nucleotides: TGTGCCAGCAGTTTAGACTTTCGCTCTGGAAACACCATATATTTT. Protein sequence: CASSLDFRSGNTIYF.

The V gene is TRBV7-9, the J gene TRBJ1-5; the D gene is possibly TRBD1 (5 bases). The CDR3 spans 16 residues. From germline, CDR1 is SEHNR and CDR2 FQNEAQ (reference sequence). Trimming shortened V by 1 base and J by 6 bases, and 16 bases separated the two germline ends. The CDR3: CASSLGEYGGSQPQHF. In DNA, the CDR3 is TGTGCCAGCAGCTTAGGAGAGTACGGGGGATCTCAGCCCCAGCATTTT.

Only a few counts were recorded for this clone. The chain combines TRBV5-1 with TRBJ2-7, with 11 bases fitting TRBD1. The V and J ends lost 2 bases and 3 bases, in that order; junction bases with no gene match: 7. CDR1 and CDR2 from the germline V gene are SGHRS and YFSETQ. CDR3 length equals 16 residues. CDR3 nucleotides: TGCGCCAGCAGCTTCTTGGGGGACAGGGGGGGCTACGAGCAGTACTTC. This encodes CASSFLGDRGGYEQYF.

J is TRBJ2-2 and V is TRBV6-5; D uncertain. This CDR3 contains 14 residues. The V end lost 7 bases, the J end lost 0 bases, and 9 bases lay between the germline ends. The germline V gene encodes CDR1 MNHEY and CDR2 SVGAGI. The CDR3 sequence is CASISRANTGELFF. DNA for the CDR3: TGTGCCAGCATCTCCCGCGCGAACACCGGGGAGCTGTTTTTT.

The chain links TRBV9 to TRBJ2-1; 10 bases fit TRBD1. Germline V CDR1 and CDR2: SGDLS, YYNGEE. Losses at the gene ends were 3 bases for V and 10 bases for J; bases not matched to a gene: 10. The CDR3 spans 15 residues. In DNA form, the CDR3 reads TGTGCCAGCAGCGAAAGGGACAGGGGTCCTGCGGAGCAGTTCTTC. It encodes CASSERDRGPAEQFF.

The chain has TRBV9 and TRBJ2-3; 14 bases line up with TRBD2. CDR1 is SGDLS, CDR2 YYNGEE, per germline. With 1 base clipped from V and 1 base from J, the junction kept 11 bases outside the gene matches. The CDR3 contains 20 residues. This CDR3 is CASSVNPGGTSGSGTDTQYF. The CDR3 region has the DNA TGTGCCAGCAGCGTAAATCCGGGGGGGACTAGCGGGAGCGGCACAGATACGCAGTATTTT.

This clone was recorded once. The chain joins TRBV6-1 to TRBJ2-7, with a possible D match to TRBD2 (6 bases). The CDR3 runs 13 residues. The germline V gene has CDR1 MNHNS and CDR2 SASEGT. V dropped 5 bases and J dropped 6 bases, with 14 bases sitting between them. In DNA form, the CDR3 reads TGTGCCAGCAGTATCGGAGGGATGTTCGAGCAGTACTTC. Translating gives CASSIGGMFEQYF.

This chain joins TRBV7-9 and TRBJ1-2; 9 positions agree with TRBD1. The CDR3 consists of 13 residues. From germline, CDR1 is SEHNR and CDR2 FQNEAQ (reference sequence). V lost 11 bases, J lost 2 bases, and 6 bases stayed unmatched. CDR3 bases: TGTGCCGTTACACAGGGGGCCAACTATGGCTACACCTTC. Translation gives CAVTQGANYGYTF. The full variable domain, completed using reference TRBV7-9 and TRBJ1-2, is DTGVSQNPRHKITKRGQNVTFRCDPISEHNRLYWYRQTLGQGPEFLTYFQNEAQLEKSRLLSDRFSAERPKGSFSTLEIQRTEQGDSAMYLCAVTQGANYGYTFGSGTRLTVV.

This clone has only a few counts. J is TRBJ1-2 and V is TRBV5-1; 8 bases agree with TRBD1. J was trimmed by 9 bases and V by 4 bases; bases with no gene match: 11. This CDR3 has 14 residues. CDR1 is SGHRS and CDR2 is YFSETQ in the germline V gene. The CDR3 sequence is CASSPPDRAGSYTF. The DNA of the CDR3 is TGCGCCAGCAGCCCCCCGGACAGGGCGGGAAGCTACACCTTC.

The genes are TRBV7-3 and TRBJ2-1; D possibly corresponds to TRBD1 (5 bases). Germline V CDR1 and CDR2: SGHTA, FQGTGA. V shed 5 bases and J shed 7 bases, with 15 bases lying between them. The CDR3 has 14 amino acids. The CDR3 region has the DNA TGTGCCAGCAGCCCCCCAGGGAAAGGAAATGAGCAGTTCTTC. Its protein product is CASSPPGKGNEQFF.

V gene TRBV11-2 combines with J gene TRBJ2-1, with 13 bases aligning to TRBD2. The junction had 7 bases not matched to a gene; V was cut back by 5 bases and J by 6 bases. From germline, CDR1 is SGHAT and CDR2 FQNNGV. The CDR3 covers 16 residues. The CDR3, as DNA: TGTGCCAGCAGCCTACCGGGACTAGCGGGGATCAATGAGCAGTTCTTC. Protein: CASSLPGLAGINEQFF. The variable domain in full, completed from reference TRBV11-2 and TRBJ2-1, reads EAGVAQSPRYKIIEKRQSVAFWCNPISGHATLYWYQQILGQGPKLLIQFQNNGVVDDSQLPKDRFSAERLKGVDSTLKIQPAKLEDSAVYLCASSLPGLAGINEQFFGPGTRLTVL.

This clone appeared a single time. The CDR3 DNA reads as TGTGCCAGCAGTGAATGGGGACAGGAAGTTCAGCCCCAGCATTTT. This gives the protein CASSEWGQEVQPQHF. This chain links TRBV6-1 with TRBJ1-5, with 8 bases matching TRBD1. Per germline, CDR1 MNHNS and CDR2 SASEGT. This CDR3 region has 15 residues. The ends lost 2 bases at V and 6 bases at J; junction bases unmatched: 6.

This clone is medium-sized. V is TRBV5-1 and J is TRBJ2-7, with D possibly TRBD1 on 5 matching bases. The CDR3 runs 14 residues. Germline CDR1 is SGHRS and CDR2 is YFSETQ. Trimming shortened V by 0 bases and J by 4 bases, and 11 bases separated the two germline ends. Written as DNA, the CDR3 is TGCGCCAGCAGCTTGGTGGGGCCTCCTTACGAGCAGTACTTC. Its translation: CASSLVGPPYEQYF.

In its sample, this clone was seen once. The chain links TRBV5-4 to TRBJ2-5; D perhaps matches TRBD2 (5 bases). CDR1 and CDR2 (germline): SGHNT, YYREEE (reference sequence). Trimming removed 4 bases from V and 4 bases from J, with 11 bases in between. CDR3 length equals 13 residues. Written as DNA, the CDR3 is TGTGCCAGCAGCAGGGAGTTGGGAGAGACCCAGTACTTC. Encoded protein: CASSRELGETQYF.

The chain combines TRBV18 with TRBJ1-1; D might be TRBD1 (5 bases). Germline CDR1 KGHSH, CDR2 LQKENI. V shed 2 bases and J shed 1 base, with 8 bases lying between them. The CDR3 is made up of 14 amino acids. CDR3 bases: TGTGCCAGCTCACCAGGACACCAGAACACTGAAGCTTTCTTT. It is translated as CASSPGHQNTEAFF.

The genes are TRBV30 and TRBJ1-1; a possible D gene is TRBD1 (6 bases). There are 13 residues in the CDR3. Germline V gene lookup returns CDR1 GTSNPN and CDR2 SVGIG (reference sequence). V was pared by 3 bases and J by 0 bases, with 8 bases between. Written as DNA, the CDR3 is TGTGCCTGGAGCGGACAGATGAACACTGAAGCTTTCTTT. Encoded protein: CAWSGQMNTEAFF.